This TCR beta chain was sequenced in a study of OX40 agonist ivuxolimab in advanced cancers. Of note for this clone: What it binds is unknown.

V lost 0 bases, J lost 0 bases, and 6 bases lay in between. Germline V lookup: CDR1 MNHEY, CDR2 SVGAGI. The CDR3 runs to 16 residues. Only in-frame clones appear in the TCRdb table, and some are missing; sequencing was by immunoSEQ multiplex PCR. Seen here are 90,000 to 130,000 clones, roughly nine tenths observed once, and the top ten hold less than 0.35%. Study results and caveats: Antigen specificity remained undetermined for the expanded peripheral T cells.

The sample here was CD4+ or CD8+ T cells sorted from blood, taken in a trial of the OX40 agonist ivuxolimab. The clonotype comes from an adult with an advanced solid tumor such as melanoma, head and neck, liver or kidney cancer. The chain employs TRBV6-5 and TRBJ2-6; D is unresolved. CDR3 residues: CASSYSGISGANVLTF. For the CDR3, the DNA is TGTGCCAGCAGTTACTCAGGGATCTCTGGGGCCAACGTCCTGACTTTC.